Sequencing of this T cell receptor beta chain was carried out in a study of cytomegalovirus exposure and HLA in healthy donors. The wider study: Drawn from HLA-typed donors, tens of millions of unique TCRs were held in an early data release. The study's findings and limits: Accurate HLA-A and HLA-B prediction from TCR beta sequences was reported for most subjects.

This clone was picked up one time. What it binds is not known. The germline CDR1 and CDR2 sequences are MNHEY and SVGAGI. V lost 10 bases and J 6 bases, leaving 16 bases between the germline ends. CDR3 length equals 12 residues. PCR employed 60 Vbeta and 13 Jbeta primers. Original handling: It was a later analysis that counted about 80 million unique TCR beta chains, of which around 11 million were shared. This table comes from immunoSEQ multiplex PCR, and its TCRdb copy is limited to in-frame clones, with some not included. That table supplies the V and J calls and clone size; D and trimming were determined from the DNA. The table lists around 89,000 clones, around 85% of them singletons. Sampled while nominally healthy, donors likely had unrecorded immune exposures.

The TCR originated in a girl aged 2-10 years in good health and CMV-seropositive. The chain has TRBV6-5 and TRBJ2-7; TRBD1 is a possible D gene (6 bases). Sequenced material: PBMCs. CDR3 sequence reads: CATRGVGGEQYF. CDR3 sequence (DNA): TGTGCCACACGAGGAGTAGGGGGCGAGCAGTACTTC.